This TCR beta chain originates from a study of cytomegalovirus exposure and HLA in healthy donors. Regarding the study as a whole: Confirmation was obtained in vitro that a few CMV-associated chains are specific for CMV antigens.

Germline values: CDR1 MNHEY, CDR2 SVGAGI. Trimming left V 4 bases short and J 0 bases short, with 12 bases between. The CDR3 extends over 15 amino acids. Concerning this clone itself: Its antigen is still unknown.

The primer mix had 60 Vbeta and 13 Jbeta primers. Profiled with immunoSEQ multiplex PCR; TCRdb holds only in-frame clones, not every one. The sample lists fewer than 150,000 clones, about 78% seen once, with 2.5% to 3% in the top ten. V and J are TRBV6-5 and TRBJ1-1; D is uncertain. This receptor was taken from a male donor in good health and CMV-seronegative. The sample was PBMCs. CDR3 residues: CASSLLSPMNTEAFF. The DNA for the CDR3 is TGTGCCAGCAGTTTGCTCTCTCCTATGAACACTGAAGCTTTCTTT.